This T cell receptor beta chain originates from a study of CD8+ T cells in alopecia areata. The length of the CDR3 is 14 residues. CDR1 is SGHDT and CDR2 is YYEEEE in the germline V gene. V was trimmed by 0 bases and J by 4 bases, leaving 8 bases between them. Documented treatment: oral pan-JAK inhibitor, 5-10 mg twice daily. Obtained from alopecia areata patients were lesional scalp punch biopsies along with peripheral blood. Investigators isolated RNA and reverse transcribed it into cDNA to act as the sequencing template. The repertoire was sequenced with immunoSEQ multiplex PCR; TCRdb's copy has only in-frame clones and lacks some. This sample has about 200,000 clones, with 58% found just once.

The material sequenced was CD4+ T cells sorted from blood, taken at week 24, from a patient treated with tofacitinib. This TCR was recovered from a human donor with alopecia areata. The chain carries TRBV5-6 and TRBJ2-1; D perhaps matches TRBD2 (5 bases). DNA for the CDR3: TGTGCCAGCAGCTTGGCCGGGGAATACAATGAGCAGTTCTTC. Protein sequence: CASSLAGEYNEQFF. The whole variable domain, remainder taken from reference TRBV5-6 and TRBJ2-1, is DAGVTQSPTHLIKTRGQQVTLRCSPKSGHDTVSWYQQALGQGPQFIFQYYEEEERQRGNFPDRFSGHQFPNYSSELNVNALLLGDSALYLCASSLAGEYNEQFFGPGTRLTVL.